This TCR beta chain came from a study of blood T cell repertoires in COVID-19. Overall study: The samples span acute and convalescent COVID-19 from the United States, Italy and Spain. Nucleic acid was either cDNA or gDNA, and it came from T cells, B-cell-depleted T cells, or PBMCs.

Per the original methods: Reference gene primer amplification gave estimated nucleated cell counts. Using immunoSEQ multiplex PCR, the repertoire was profiled, and TCRdb retains in-frame clones only, with some absent. Clone size and V and J calls were adopted from that table, with D and trimming inferred from the DNA. The table records about 85,000 clones, around 88% of them present only once. CDR1 KGHDR and CDR2 SFDVKD come from the germline V gene. This CDR3 spans 12 amino acids. The chain carries TRBV24-1 and TRBJ2-7; TRBD1 matches 9 bases. The sequenced sample consisted of peripheral blood. This clonotype originated in a woman older than 75 with acute or convalescent COVID-19. The DNA for the CDR3 is TGTGCCACCAGTGCAACGGGACAGGGTCACACAGTC. Translation gives CATSATGQGHTV.